This TCR beta chain was recovered during a study of blood T cell repertoires in COVID-19. Study as a whole: Sample material is recorded as cDNA or gDNA derived from T cells, B-cell-depleted T cells, or PBMCs.

All enrollees were roughly 18 to 89 years old and from about 25 US areas. In the 2 weeks before study entry, exposed participants met a COVID-19 case, which was PCR-confirmed or clinician-diagnosed. Under the authors' procedure: Amplifying reference gene primers gave estimates of nucleated cell counts. Data came from immunoSEQ multiplex PCR; TCRdb stores just in-frame clones and leaves some out. The DNA gave D and trimming, while V, J and clone size come from that table. The sample contains approximately 380,000 clones, about nine tenths of which appear only once. From germline, CDR1 is SQVTM and CDR2 ANQGSEA. V lost 4 bases and J lost 0, with 6 bases in between. CDR3 size: 13 residues.

The sequencing sample was made of PBMCs or T cells enriched from blood (not recorded which). The rearrangement uses TRBV29-1 and TRBJ1-4, with unresolved D. The sequence was collected from a woman aged 35 to 49 who had been exposed to COVID-19. CDR3 in amino acids: CSVGGATNEKLFF. The CDR3 DNA reads TGCAGCGTTGGCGGTGCAACTAATGAAAAACTGTTTTTT. The full variable domain, rest sourced from reference TRBV29-1 and TRBJ1-4, is SAVISQKPSRDICQRGTSLTIQCQVDSQVTMMFWYRQQPGQSLTLIATANQGSEATYESGFVIDKFPISRPNLTFSTLTVSNMSPEDSSIYLCSVGGATNEKLFFGSGTQLSVL.